This is a list of T cell receptor beta chains from one sample in a study of T cell responses to AZD1222 COVID-19 vaccine. Here immunoSEQ multiplex PCR was the method, and the copy in TCRdb shows in-frame clones only, minus some. The sample holds more than 100,000 clones, approximately 88% seen once. The material sequenced was peripheral blood, taken on day 0 of AZD1222 vaccination. The receptors were sampled from an adult in good health. The CDR3 runs from the conserved cysteine through the conserved F or W. The D gene is left open where the match is weak. Only part of the rows carry a size: once, few, many, or a class if the clone is expanded.

D,size,length,V,J,DNA,CDR3
.,.,17,TRBV3-1/TRBV3-2,TRBJ1-6,TGTGCCAGCAGCCAAGGTGGGACAAGCCGAGGGAATTCACCCCTCCACTTT,CASSQGGTSRGNSPLHF
.,.,14,TRBV30,TRBJ2-7,TGTGCCTGGAGTAGGGTAGGGGCGGTCTACGAGCAGTACTTC,CAWSRVGAVYEQYF
.,.,15,TRBV21-1,TRBJ1-6,.,CASSKVAGGNSPLHF
TRBD1,.,16,TRBV6-2/TRBV6-3,TRBJ2-1,TGTGCCAGCAGTTACTCCGGGACAGTGTCCTTCGATGAGCAGTTCTTC,CASSYSGTVSFDEQFF
.,.,14,TRBV10-3,TRBJ2-5,TGTGCCATCAGTGAGGGAACAGGGCAAGAGACCCAGTACTTC,CAISEGTGQETQYF
TRBD2,.,17,TRBV14,TRBJ2-1,TGTGCCAGCAGCCAAGATTTTAGCGGGAGTGCGTTCCATGAGCAGTTCTTC,CASSQDFSGSAFHEQFF
TRBD2,.,15,TRBV28,TRBJ2-7,TGTGCCAGCAGTTTTGTGGCGGGAGGTGTGGGGGAGCAGTACTTC,CASSFVAGGVGEQYF
.,.,11,TRBV10-3,TRBJ2-7,TGTGCCATCAGTGAGGTCGACGAGCAGTACTTC,CAISEVDEQYF
TRBD1,.,13,TRBV5-1,TRBJ1-2,TGCGCCAGCAGCCAAGGGACAGACTATGGCTACACCTTC,CASSQGTDYGYTF
TRBD2,few,16,TRBV7-7,TRBJ2-1,TGTGCTAGCAGCTTAGCACTAGCGGGGGGGTACAATGAGCAGTTCTTC,CASSLALAGGYNEQFF
TRBD1,once,13,TRBV27,TRBJ1-1,TGTGCCAGCGGGCCAGGGACAGACACTGAAGCTTTCTTT,CASGPGTDTEAFF
.,.,13,TRBV14,TRBJ1-1,TGTGCCAGCAGCCATGGGGTGAACACTGAAGCTTTCTTT,CASSHGVNTEAFF
.,.,15,TRBV27,TRBJ1-6,TGTGCCAGCAGTTTGAGTACTCAGTTGAGTTCACCCCTCCACTTT,CASSLSTQLSSPLHF
.,.,15,TRBV9,TRBJ2-7,TGTGCCAGCAGCGTAGAGGGCAGGAGCTCCTACGAGCAGTACTTC,CASSVEGRSSYEQYF
TRBD2,once,14,TRBV30,TRBJ2-5,TGTGCCTGGATGAACGGGGGGGGTCAAGAGACCCAGTACTTC,CAWMNGGGQETQYF
TRBD2,.,16,TRBV7-8,TRBJ2-7,TGTGCCAGCAGCTTAGCGTTACTAGCGCGCTCCTACGAGCAGTACTTC,CASSLALLARSYEQYF
.,once,14,TRBV18,TRBJ2-7,TGTGCCAGCTCACCACTTGGGGGATCCTACGAGCAGTACTTC,CASSPLGGSYEQYF
.,few,12,TRBV18,TRBJ2-3,TGTGCCAGCTCACCACGCACAGATACGCAGTATTTT,CASSPRTDTQYF
TRBD2,.,14,TRBV6-6,TRBJ2-5,TGTGCCAGCAGTTATCTAGCGGGTGGAGAGACCCAGTACTTC,CASSYLAGGETQYF
TRBD2,.,15,TRBV15,TRBJ2-1,TGTGCCACCAGCAGAGGGGGCCTAGCGGCGAATGAGCAGTTCTTC,CATSRGGLAANEQFF
.,.,12,TRBV6-5,TRBJ2-7,TGTGCCAGCGAGGGAAATTCCTACGAGCAGTACTTC,CASEGNSYEQYF
.,few,16,TRBV7-9,TRBJ1-3,TGTGCCAGCAGCTCAGGACGGCCAGACGCGGGCAACACCATATATTTT,CASSSGRPDAGNTIYF
.,.,13,TRBV13,TRBJ2-7,TGTGCCAGCAGCTTAGACGCCTCCTACGAGCAGTACTTC,CASSLDASYEQYF
TRBD2,.,17,TRBV5-1,TRBJ2-5,TGCGCCAGCAGCTTGGAGGCTAGCGGGGGAGGTCTGAAGACCCAGTACTTC,CASSLEASGGGLKTQYF
TRBD1,.,17,TRBV6-2/TRBV6-3,TRBJ2-7,TGTGCCAGCAGTTTGGAGCTCACCCGACAGGGAAACTACGAGCAGTACTTC,CASSLELTRQGNYEQYF
TRBD1,.,18,TRBV5-1,TRBJ2-7,TGCGCCAGCAGGCGATCCGGGACAGGGGTTCGGAGCTCCTACGAGCAGTACTTC,CASRRSGTGVRSSYEQYF
TRBD2,.,14,TRBV20-1,TRBJ2-1,TGCAGTGCTAGTCGGCGGGAGAAATTCGATGAGCAGTTCTTC,CSASRREKFDEQFF
TRBD2,.,15,TRBV27,TRBJ2-7,TGTGCCAGCAGTGTGACTAGCGGGAGTCCCTACGAGCAGTACTTC,CASSVTSGSPYEQYF
.,.,13,TRBV4-3,TRBJ2-3,TGCGCCAGCAGCCAGCTCGGAGGAGATACGCAGTATTTT,CASSQLGGDTQYF
.,.,13,TRBV6-5,TRBJ1-2,TGTGCCACGATGCCGGGGCTTGTCTATGGCTACACCTTC,CATMPGLVYGYTF
.,.,14,TRBV9,TRBJ1-2,TGTGCCAGCAGCGAGACAGAATATTTCTATGGCTACACCTTC,CASSETEYFYGYTF
.,.,11,TRBV18,TRBJ2-5,TGTGCCAGCTCACCAGCGGAGACCCAGTACTTC,CASSPAETQYF
.,once,11,TRBV19,TRBJ1-1,TGTGCCGGGGAGGTTAACACTGAAGCTTTCTTT,CAGEVNTEAFF
TRBD1,.,16,TRBV5-1,TRBJ1-4,TGCGCCAGCAGCCAATCTCCGGGACAGAGCAATGAAAAACTGTTTTTT,CASSQSPGQSNEKLFF
.,.,14,TRBV24-1,TRBJ2-1,TGTGCCACCAGTCGGGCGGGCCCCTACAATGAGCAGTTCTTC,CATSRAGPYNEQFF
.,.,12,TRBV18,TRBJ2-1,TGTGCCAGCTCACCAACTTACAATGAGCAGTTCTTC,CASSPTYNEQFF
.,.,15,TRBV5-4,TRBJ2-2,TGTGCCAGCAGCTTGATACAGGGCGGAACCGGGGAGCTGTTTTTT,CASSLIQGGTGELFF
.,.,11,TRBV14,TRBJ2-7,TGTGCCAGCAGCCACACCTACGAGCAGTACTTC,CASSHTYEQYF
.,.,14,TRBV10-3,TRBJ1-2,TGTGCCAGCACCGTCCTCGGGGGAGCCTATGGCTACACCTTC,CASTVLGGAYGYTF
TRBD1,.,13,TRBV7-3,TRBJ1-6,TGTGCCAGCAGCGTAGACAGGGAGTCACCCCTCCACTTT,CASSVDRESPLHF
.,.,16,TRBV24-1,TRBJ2-1,TGTGCCACCAGTGATGGGGAGGCGCTAAGTTACAATGAGCAGTTCTTC,CATSDGEALSYNEQFF
TRBD1,.,15,TRBV6-5,TRBJ1-5,TGTGCCAGCAGAGATTCAGGGGGATCAGGTCAGCCCCAGCATTTT,CASRDSGGSGQPQHF
.,.,17,TRBV18,TRBJ2-2,TGTGCCAGCTCACCCGATCTTAAGGTTGCGAACACCGGGGAGCTGTTTTTT,CASSPDLKVANTGELFF
TRBD2,.,16,TRBV5-5,TRBJ2-3,TGTGCCAGCAGCTCGGGACTAGCGGGGTACACAGATACGCAGTATTTT,CASSSGLAGYTDTQYF
.,.,15,TRBV5-1,TRBJ2-5,TGCGCCAGCAGCTACGGGCAGGGGAATGGAGAGACCCAGTACTTC,CASSYGQGNGETQYF